These T cell receptor beta chains were read from a single sample in a study of early T cells in non-severe SARS-CoV-2 infection. Each CDR3 protein is one row after TCRdb ran MiXCR on the 5' RACE reads. Of roughly 100,000 distinct CDR3 sequences in the sample, about an eighth are singletons; the top ten hold approximately 6%. The sequenced material came from whole blood. The receptor source for this set is an adult who was a healthcare worker with PCR-confirmed SARS-CoV-2 infection or an uninfected control (not recorded which). CDR3s include the opening cysteine and the closing phenylalanine or tryptophan. D genes are given only for firm matches. Expanded clones are given a class, and other clones once, few, many or no size at all.

D: .; V: TRBV11-2; J: TRBJ2-2; size: many; DNA: TGTGCCAGCAGCTTTCAGATCACGAACACCGGGGAGCTGTTTTTT; CDR3: CASSFQITNTGELFF
D: TRBD2; V: TRBV28; J: TRBJ2-3; size: many; DNA: TGTGCCAGCAGCCGACCGGGACTAGCGGGAAAGACGCAGTATTTT; CDR3: CASSRPGLAGKTQYF
D: .; V: TRBV2; J: TRBJ1-2; size: .; DNA: TGTGCCAGCAGTGAACTGATGACAGACTATGGCTACACCTTC; CDR3: CASSELMTDYGYTF
D: .; V: TRBV3-1; J: TRBJ1-3; size: .; DNA: TGTGCCAGCAGCACAGGCGGCTCTGGAAACACCATATATTTT; CDR3: CASSTGGSGNTIYF
D: .; V: TRBV6-5; J: TRBJ2-3; size: few; DNA: TGTGCCAGCAGTTCCAGGGTTGGCACAGATACGCAGTATTTT; CDR3: CASSSRVGTDTQYF
D: .; V: TRBV10-2; J: TRBJ2-3; size: .; DNA: TGCGCCAGCTCAGGACGGACCACAGATACGCAGTATTTT; CDR3: CASSGRTTDTQYF
D: .; V: TRBV27; J: TRBJ2-7; size: many; DNA: TGTGCCAGCAGCGGGGCGGGACGACCCTACGAGCAGTACTTC; CDR3: CASSGAGRPYEQYF
D: .; V: TRBV29-1; J: TRBJ1-4; size: few; DNA: TGCAGCGTCTACGGTGAGAATGAAAAACTGTTTTTT; CDR3: CSVYGENEKLFF
D: .; V: TRBV10-1; J: TRBJ1-5; size: .; DNA: TGCGCCTCCCGGAGTAATCAGCCCCAGCATTTT; CDR3: CASRSNQPQHF
D: TRBD1; V: TRBV5-4; J: TRBJ2-1; size: many; DNA: TGTGCCAGTACACAGGGGCTTGAGCAGTTCTTC; CDR3: CASTQGLEQFF
D: TRBD1; V: TRBV5-5; J: TRBJ2-1; size: .; DNA: TGTGCCAGCAGCTTGTACGACAGGGGGCAAGGGCGGTCCAATGAGCAGTTCTTC; CDR3: CASSLYDRGQGRSNEQFF
D: .; V: TRBV28; J: TRBJ1-1; size: many; DNA: TGTGCCAGCAGAGTCGGGGGGAACACTGAAGCTTTCTTT; CDR3: CASRVGGNTEAFF
D: TRBD2; V: TRBV14; J: TRBJ2-7; size: .; DNA: TGTGCCAGCAGGCAAAGCCTAGGGAGGGACGAGCAGTACTTC; CDR3: CASRQSLGRDEQYF
D: .; V: TRBV7-2; J: TRBJ1-5; size: .; DNA: TGTGCCAGCAGCTTAGGGAACAGCTACAATCAGCCCCAGCATTTT; CDR3: CASSLGNSYNQPQHF
D: .; V: TRBV6-2/TRBV6-3; J: TRBJ2-1; size: many; DNA: TGTGCCAGCAGTTACGGCATAACGGGCAAGGATAAGCTCAGCTCCTACAATGAGCAGTTCTTC; CDR3: CASSYGITGKDKLSSYNEQFF
D: .; V: TRBV29-1; J: TRBJ2-7; size: many; DNA: TGCAGCCAACACCGGGAACCTACCTACGAGCAGTACTTC; CDR3: CSQHREPTYEQYF
D: TRBD1; V: TRBV13; J: TRBJ2-7; size: few; DNA: TGTGCCAGCAGCTTAGGACAGGGGCCCCAATACGAGCAGTACTTC; CDR3: CASSLGQGPQYEQYF
D: TRBD1; V: TRBV11-2; J: TRBJ1-3; size: many; DNA: TGTGCCAGCAGCTTACCCCGGGACAGGGGGCGAAGATCTGGAAACACCATATATTTT; CDR3: CASSLPRDRGRRSGNTIYF
D: TRBD2; V: TRBV5-1; J: TRBJ2-1; size: .; DNA: TGCGCCAGCAGCATGGGACTAGCGGACCCTTATGAGCAGTTCTTC; CDR3: CASSMGLADPYEQFF
D: TRBD2; V: TRBV7-9; J: TRBJ2-7; size: few; DNA: TGTGCCAGCAGCTTAGCGCGGCGGGTCGGGACTAGCGGAACCTACGAGCAGTACTTC; CDR3: CASSLARRVGTSGTYEQYF
D: TRBD2; V: TRBV7-2; J: TRBJ2-3; size: .; DNA: TGTGCCAACAGCTCGAGCGGGAGGGGGGGCACAGATACGCAGTATTTT; CDR3: CANSSSGRGGTDTQYF
D: TRBD2; V: TRBV20-1; J: TRBJ2-7; size: few; DNA: TGCAGTGCTAGAGATGGTGGACTAGCGGGAGTTAGCGAGCAGTACTTC; CDR3: CSARDGGLAGVSEQYF
D: .; V: TRBV6-5; J: TRBJ1-1; size: many; DNA: TGTGCCAGCAGTTGGGTCGGGGGCGGTGAAGCTTTCTTT; CDR3: CASSWVGGGEAFF
D: TRBD1; V: TRBV6-2/TRBV6-3; J: TRBJ2-7; size: many; DNA: TGTGCCAGCAGTCCCCGGGACAGCTCCTACGAGCAGTACTTC; CDR3: CASSPRDSSYEQYF
D: .; V: TRBV30; J: TRBJ2-3; size: .; DNA: TGTGCCTGGACGGGGGACAGCACAGATACGCAGTATTTT; CDR3: CAWTGDSTDTQYF